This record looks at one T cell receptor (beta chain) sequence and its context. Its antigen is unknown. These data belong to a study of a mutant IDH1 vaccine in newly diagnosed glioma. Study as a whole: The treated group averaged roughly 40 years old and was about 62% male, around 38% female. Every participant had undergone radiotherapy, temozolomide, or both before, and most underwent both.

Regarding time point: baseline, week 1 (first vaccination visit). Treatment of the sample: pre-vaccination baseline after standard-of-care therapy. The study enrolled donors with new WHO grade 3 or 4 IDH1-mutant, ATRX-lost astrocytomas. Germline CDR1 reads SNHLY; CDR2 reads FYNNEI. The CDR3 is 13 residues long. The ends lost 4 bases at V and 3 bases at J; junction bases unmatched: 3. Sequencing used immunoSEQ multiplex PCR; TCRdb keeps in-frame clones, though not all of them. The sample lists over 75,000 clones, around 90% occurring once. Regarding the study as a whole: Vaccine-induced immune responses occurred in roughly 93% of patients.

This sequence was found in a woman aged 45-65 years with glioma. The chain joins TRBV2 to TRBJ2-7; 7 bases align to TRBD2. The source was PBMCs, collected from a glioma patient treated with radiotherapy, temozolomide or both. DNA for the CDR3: TGTGCCAGCAGTGTGAGGACTAGCTACGAGCAGTACTTC. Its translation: CASSVRTSYEQYF. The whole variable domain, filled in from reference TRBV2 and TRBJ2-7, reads EPEVTQTPSHQVTQMGQEVILRCVPISNHLYFYWYRQILGQKVEFLVSFYNNEISEKSEIFDDQFSVERPDGSNFTLKIRSTKLEDSAMYFCASSVRTSYEQYFGPGTRLTVT.